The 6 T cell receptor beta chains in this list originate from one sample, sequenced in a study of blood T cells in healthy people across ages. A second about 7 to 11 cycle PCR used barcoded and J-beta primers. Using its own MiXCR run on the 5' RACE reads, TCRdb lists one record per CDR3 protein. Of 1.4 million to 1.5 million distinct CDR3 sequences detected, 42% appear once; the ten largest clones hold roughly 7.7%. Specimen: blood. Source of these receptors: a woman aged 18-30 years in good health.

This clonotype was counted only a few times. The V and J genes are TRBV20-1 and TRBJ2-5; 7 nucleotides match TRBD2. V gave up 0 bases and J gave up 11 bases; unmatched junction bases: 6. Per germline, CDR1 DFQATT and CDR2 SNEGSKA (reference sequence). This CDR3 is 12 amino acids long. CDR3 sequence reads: CSARESGNEQYF. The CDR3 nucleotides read TGCAGTGCTAGAGAAAGCGGGAATGAGCAGTACTTC.

The CDR3 coding sequence is TGTGCCAGCAGCCAATCTACACGCACTGAAGCTTTCTTT. It codes for CASSQSTRTEAFF. The V call is TRBV14, the J call TRBJ1-1; the D is unclear. The V end lost 2 bases, the J end lost 4 bases, and 8 bases lay between the germline ends. CDR3 length: 13 amino acids. Per germline, CDR1 SGHDN and CDR2 FVKESK.

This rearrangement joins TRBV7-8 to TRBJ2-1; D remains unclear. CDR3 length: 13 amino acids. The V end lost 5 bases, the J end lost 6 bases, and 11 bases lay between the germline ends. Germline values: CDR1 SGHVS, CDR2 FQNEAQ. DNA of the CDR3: TGTGCCAGCAGCCCCGCGTATTCCAATGAGCAGTTCTTC. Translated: CASSPAYSNEQFF.

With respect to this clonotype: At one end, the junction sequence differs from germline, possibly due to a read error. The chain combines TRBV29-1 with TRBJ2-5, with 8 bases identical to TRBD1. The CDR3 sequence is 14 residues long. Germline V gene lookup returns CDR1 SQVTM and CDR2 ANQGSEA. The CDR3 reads CSVEEWTGLEAQYF. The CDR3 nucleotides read TGCAGCGTTGAAGAGTGGACAGGGTTAGAGGCCCAGTACTTC.

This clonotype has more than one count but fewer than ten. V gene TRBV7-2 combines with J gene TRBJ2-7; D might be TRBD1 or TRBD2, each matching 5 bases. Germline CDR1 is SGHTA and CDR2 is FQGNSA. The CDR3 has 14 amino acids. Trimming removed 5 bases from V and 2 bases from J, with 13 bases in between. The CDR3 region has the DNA TGTGCCAGCAGCCTCCTGATGGGGGCCTACGAGCAGTACTTC. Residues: CASSLLMGAYEQYF.

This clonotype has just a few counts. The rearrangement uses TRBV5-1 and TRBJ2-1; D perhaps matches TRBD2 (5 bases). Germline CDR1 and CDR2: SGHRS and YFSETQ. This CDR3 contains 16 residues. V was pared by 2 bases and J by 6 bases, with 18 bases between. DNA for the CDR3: TGCGCCAGCAGCTTCAGTCCCCTAGCTCCGGTCAATGAGCAGTTCTTC. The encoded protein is CASSFSPLAPVNEQFF.